This TCR beta chain was recovered during a study of shared clonotypes between healthy human individuals. On the study more broadly: Three plates each covered CD4 naive and memory; CD8 naive two, CD8 memory one. Study-wide findings and caveats: There were few donors, and this limited the genetic and exposure-history diversity represented.

For this clone: Its antigen remains unidentified.

At deep level, the assay was performed. Using immunoSEQ multiplex PCR, the repertoire was profiled, and TCRdb retains in-frame clones only, with some absent. The sample holds some 800,000 clones, over 90% seen once. CD8 cells regarded as naive lacked CD45RO, were positively chosen for CCR7, and omitted terminally differentiated effector memory CD45RA+ cells. The sequencing input was naive CD8+ T cells sorted from blood. The receptor was derived from a man aged 25 to 40 in good health.

The CDR3 protein is CASSSRDRGITGELFF. The CDR3 DNA reads TGTGCCAGCAGTTCCCGGGACAGGGGGATCACCGGGGAGCTGTTTTTT. The J gene is TRBJ2-2, the V gene TRBV28; 11 bases are a match to TRBD1. The V gene's germline CDR1 is MDHEN and CDR2 SYDVKM. V lost 4 bases, J lost 4 bases, and 5 bases stayed unmatched. CDR3 length: 16 amino acids.